This T cell receptor (beta chain) was captured in a study of cytomegalovirus exposure and HLA in healthy donors. This clone was seen only a few times. Its antigen is not known. CDR1 and CDR2 (germline): KGHSH, LQKENI. V lost 3 bases to trimming and J lost 5 bases, with 13 bases between them. The CDR3 loop spans 15 amino acids. Whole-study results and caveats: Later on, analysis showed that most CMV-associated TCR beta chains appeared to be HLA-restricted.

The PCR made use of 60 Vbeta and 13 Jbeta primers. TCRdb's table, derived via immunoSEQ multiplex PCR, lists solely in-frame clones and lacks some. In the table there are some 65,000 clones, about 72% of which are singletons. The sequenced material came from PBMCs. This sequence was found in a girl aged 10-17 years in good health and CMV-seropositive. This rearrangement joins TRBV18 to TRBJ1-4; TRBD1 is a possible D gene (6 bases). The CDR3 region is CASSPGQRRNEKLFF. For the CDR3, the DNA is TGTGCCAGCTCACCTGGACAGCGAAGAAATGAAAAACTGTTTTTT.